This T cell receptor beta chain was profiled in a study of blood T cell repertoires in COVID-19. Study-level information: Italy, Spain and the United States were the sources of the convalescent and acute COVID-19 samples.

Clones were sequenced by immunoSEQ multiplex PCR, and TCRdb holds only the in-frame ones, with some missing. The sample contains about 130,000 clones, about 89% of which appear only once. This CDR3 spans 14 amino acids. Deletions cut 2 bases from V and 1 base from J, with 8 bases between. The germline gives CDR1 SGHVS, CDR2 FQNEAQ. The Seattle patients, enrolled during active infection, were followed longitudinally. The rearrangement joins TRBV7-8 to TRBJ1-2; no definite D call. The receptor was isolated from a man in his 60s with COVID-19, enrolled during active disease. The sample consisted of peripheral blood. This CDR3 is CASSLIYSNYGYTF. The CDR3 nucleotides read TGTGCCAGCAGCTTAATCTACAGTAACTATGGCTACACCTTC.